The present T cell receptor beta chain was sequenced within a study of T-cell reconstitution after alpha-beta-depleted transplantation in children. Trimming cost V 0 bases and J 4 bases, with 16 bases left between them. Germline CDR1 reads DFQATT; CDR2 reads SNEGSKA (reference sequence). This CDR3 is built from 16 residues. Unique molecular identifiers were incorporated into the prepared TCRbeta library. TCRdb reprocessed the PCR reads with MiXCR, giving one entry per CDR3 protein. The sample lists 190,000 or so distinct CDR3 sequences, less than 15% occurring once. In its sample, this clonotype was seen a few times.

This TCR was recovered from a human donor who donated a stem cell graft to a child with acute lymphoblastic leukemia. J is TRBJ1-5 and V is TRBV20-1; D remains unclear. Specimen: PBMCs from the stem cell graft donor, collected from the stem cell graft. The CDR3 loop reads CSARDGGTGDNQPQHF. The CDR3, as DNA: TGCAGTGCTAGAGATGGAGGAACGGGTGATAATCAGCCCCAGCATTTT.